The next 23 T cell receptor beta chains were all read from a single sample in a study of CD8+CD57+ T cells in acquired aplastic anemia. Genomic DNA served as template for TCR beta VDJ and CDR3 profiling. MiXCR, applied by TCRdb to the reads, yields one record per CDR3 protein. The sample shows about 170,000 distinct CDR3 sequences, just under 65% of them seen only once. Sequenced sample: sorted CD4+, CD8+, or CD8+CD57+ T cells (not recorded which) from PBMCs. All receptors come from a human donor in good health.

The rearrangement joins TRBV7-8 to TRBJ2-1; 7 bases line up with TRBD1. Germline-derived CDR1 and CDR2 are SGHVS and FQNEAQ. CDR3 length equals 16 residues. J was trimmed by 3 bases and V by 4 bases; bases with no gene match: 9. CDR3 nucleotides: TGTGCCAGCAGCTCCCGGGACAGTACCTTCTACAATGAGCAGTTCTTC. Amino acids: CASSSRDSTFYNEQFF.

Of note for this clonotype: It is likely a read error, because the conserved phenylalanine at the end of the CDR3 is missing. The chain combines TRBV2 with TRBJ1-6; D remains ambiguous. The germline CDR1 and CDR2 sequences are SNHLY and FYNNEI. The CDR3 has 15 residues. V lost 6 bases and J 5 bases, leaving 14 bases between the germline ends. DNA of the CDR3: TGTGCCAGCAGAGTTGACAACACGAATAATTCACCCCTCCACTCT. Translating it yields CASRVDNTNNSPLHS.

On this clonotype itself: No conserved phenylalanine or tryptophan is present at the end of the CDR3, so a read error is the likely explanation. The V call is TRBV2, the J call TRBJ1-1, with 8 nucleotides matching TRBD1. CDR3 length equals 13 residues. Germline CDR1 reads SNHLY; CDR2 reads FYNNEI. J was trimmed by 4 bases and V by 6 bases; bases with no gene match: 4. CDR3 DNA: TGTGCCAGCAGAGCAGACAGGGGCACTGAAGCTTTCCTT. It is translated as CASRADRGTEAFL.

V and J are TRBV20-1 and TRBJ2-5; D is ambiguous. The germline V gene has CDR1 DFQATT and CDR2 SNEGSKA (reference sequence). Trimming removed 3 bases from V and 7 bases from J, with 18 bases in between. The CDR3 runs 14 residues. CDR3 DNA: TGCAGTGCTAGCCGGACCGTCATGCAGGTGACCCAGTACTTC. It yields the protein CSASRTVMQVTQYF.

This clonotype was seen a few times. The V gene is TRBV7-2, the J gene TRBJ2-2, with D possibly being TRBD1 (5 bases). The germline gives CDR1 SGHTA, CDR2 FQGNSA. This CDR3 has 17 amino acids. Trimming cost V 1 base and J 0 bases, with 12 bases left between them. The DNA for the CDR3 is TGTGCCAGCAGCTTAGGAACAGGCCTTCCGAACACCGGGGAGCTGTTTTTT. Translating it yields CASSLGTGLPNTGELFF.

The chain is built from TRBV12-3 or TRBV12-4 and TRBJ2-7, with D tentatively TRBD1 (6 bases). Trimming shortened V by 0 bases and J by 4 bases, and 19 bases separated the two germline ends. The CDR3 runs to 17 residues. In nucleotides, the CDR3 is TGTGCCAGCAGTTTAGCTAGGACAGCTAACGACCCTTACGAGCAGTACTTC. Translation: CASSLARTANDPYEQYF.

This clonotype was counted many times. V and J are TRBV4-2 and TRBJ2-1, with D uncertain. Deletions cut 4 bases from V and 7 bases from J, with 11 bases between. CDR1 is LGHNA, CDR2 YNFKEQ, per germline. The length of the CDR3 is 13 residues. For the CDR3, the DNA is TGTGCCAGCAGCCCGGCCTCTAGTAATGAGCAGTTCTTC. It yields the protein CASSPASSNEQFF.

The CDR3 DNA reads as TGCAGTGGGACGGACGCTAACTATGGCTACACCTTC. Translating gives CSGTDANYGYTF. The gene calls are TRBV20-1 and TRBJ1-2; no firm D call. This CDR3 spans 12 amino acids. CDR1 is DFQATT, CDR2 SNEGSKA, per germline (reference sequence). The V end lost 7 bases, the J end lost 0 bases, and 9 bases lay between the germline ends.

This clonotype has just one count. This sequence joins TRBV9 and TRBJ2-1, with a weak D call TRBD2 (6 bases). This CDR3 has 15 amino acids. Germline V gene lookup returns CDR1 SGDLS and CDR2 YYNGEE. V was cut by 4 bases and J by 3 bases, with 14 bases left in between. The CDR3 reads CASSPRDWFYNEQFF. The CDR3 DNA sequence: TGTGCCAGCAGCCCCCGGGACTGGTTCTACAATGAGCAGTTCTTC. Complete variable domain (other parts from reference TRBV9 and TRBJ2-1): DSGVTQTPKHLITATGQRVTLRCSPRSGDLSVYWYQQSLDQGLQFLIQYYNGEERAKGNILERFSAQQFPDLHSELNLSSLELGDSALYFCASSPRDWFYNEQFFGPGTRLTVL.

The chain carries TRBV10-2 and TRBJ2-5, with TRBD1 as a possible D gene (5 bases). V was clipped by 6 bases and J by 5 bases, with 13 bases between them. The CDR3 is made up of 13 amino acids. Germline CDR1 is WSHSY and CDR2 is SAAADI. CDR3 protein: CASRDTSRETQYF. The CDR3 bases are TGCGCCAGCAGGGACACCTCCCGGGAGACCCAGTACTTC.

This CDR3 reads CASSLFGKNEQYF. The CDR3 DNA is TGTGCCAGCAGCTTGTTCGGGAAGAACGAGCAGTACTTC. The V call is TRBV7-2, the J call TRBJ2-7; possibly TRBD2 for D (5 bases). From germline, CDR1 is SGHTA and CDR2 FQGNSA. The V end was cut by 3 bases, the J end by 5 bases, with 11 bases between. The CDR3 contains 13 residues.

This clonotype has just a few counts. The chain joins TRBV7-9 to TRBJ2-7; TRBD2 aligns across 7 bases. With V trimmed by 3 bases and J by 6 bases, 8 bases remained unmatched. The CDR3 totals 14 residues. Germline V gene lookup returns CDR1 SEHNR and CDR2 FQNEAQ (reference sequence). In nucleotides, the CDR3 is TGTGCCAGCAGCTTGATAAGGGAGGGTGCCGAGCAGTACTTC. Its protein is CASSLIREGAEQYF.

As concerns this clonotype: At one end the junction does not follow the germline gene, possibly because of a read error. The chain combines TRBV10-3 with TRBJ2-3; 10 bases are a match to TRBD2. Per the germline V gene, CDR1 is ENHRY and CDR2 is SYGVKD. The CDR3 covers 17 residues. Here the CDR3 DNA reads TGTGCCATCAGTGAGTCTGGGAGCGGGAGGGCCAAAGATACGCATTATTTT. Amino acid sequence: CAISESGSGRAKDTHYF.

This clonotype was recorded many times. The CDR3 spells CSVGVMSSPGGVYNEQFF. DNA for the CDR3: TGCAGCGTTGGGGTGATGTCGTCCCCCGGGGGCGTTTACAATGAGCAGTTCTTC. The chain employs TRBV29-1 and TRBJ2-1; possibly TRBD1 or TRBD2 for D (6 bases each). Germline CDR1 and CDR2: SQVTM and ANQGSEA. The CDR3 is 18 residues long. The ends were cut back, 4 bases at V and 4 bases at J, with 26 bases in the middle.

The chain links TRBV7-9 to TRBJ2-1; 10 nucleotides align to TRBD1. The CDR3 is 17 amino acids. The germline V gene encodes CDR1 SEHNR and CDR2 FQNEAQ (reference sequence). Germline trimming cut 4 bases from V and 4 bases from J; bases unmatched to any gene: 10. The CDR3, as DNA: TGTGCCAGCAGCTACGACAGGGGGCCCGGGCCGTACAATGAGCAGTTCTTC. It yields the protein CASSYDRGPGPYNEQFF.

The chain couples TRBV2 to TRBJ1-6, with 9 bases identical to TRBD1. CDR3 size: 14 residues. CDR1 is SNHLY and CDR2 is FYNNEI in the germline V gene. The trim removed 7 bases at V and 10 bases at J, leaving 8 bases unmatched. CDR3 protein: CASMLGQGRSPLHF. In DNA, the CDR3 is TGTGCCAGCATGCTCGGACAGGGGAGGTCACCCCTCCACTTT.

This clonotype was found a few times. The genes are TRBV27 and TRBJ2-1; 7 bases match TRBD2. Germline assignment: CDR1 MNHEY and CDR2 SMNVEV (reference sequence). The CDR3 runs to 16 residues. V gave up 1 base and J gave up 8 bases; unmatched junction bases: 11. The CDR3 protein is CASSLFAGDPLDEQFF. CDR3 DNA: TGTGCCAGCAGTTTATTCGCGGGAGACCCTTTGGATGAGCAGTTCTTC.

This clonotype showed up many times. This chain uses TRBV4-1 with TRBJ2-5; the match to TRBD2 covers 8 bases. V shed 1 base and J 5 bases; nucleotides not matched to a gene: 9. The CDR3 totals 16 residues. Germline CDR1 MGHRA, CDR2 YSYEKL. The CDR3 loop is CASSQVVRAGGETQYF. CDR3 nucleotides: TGCGCCAGCAGCCAAGTGGTTCGGGCGGGAGGCGAGACCCAGTACTTC.

As to this clonotype: A much larger clone differs by one base, so this may be a read error. This chain links TRBV4-3 with TRBJ1-5; the D gene is possibly TRBD1 (5 bases). CDR1 is LGHNA and CDR2 is YSLEER in the germline V gene. There are 15 residues in the CDR3. V lost 1 base to trimming and J lost 4 bases, with 11 bases between them. This CDR3 reads CASSQAYQGNQPQHF. In DNA form, the CDR3 reads TGCGCCAGCAGCCAAGCCTATCAGGGTAATCAGCCCCAGCATTTT.

This rearrangement joins TRBV7-2 to TRBJ2-1, with 9 bases identical to TRBD1. CDR3 length: 12 residues. CDR1 and CDR2 (germline): SGHTA, FQGNSA. V shed 6 bases and J 8 bases; nucleotides not matched to a gene: 2. In DNA form, the CDR3 reads TGTGCCAGCAGACAGGGGGCTTATGAGCAGTTCTTC. Translating it yields CASRQGAYEQFF.

The chain uses TRBV25-1 and TRBJ2-7, with 12 positions matching TRBD2. The CDR3 loop spans 16 amino acids. With V trimmed by 2 bases and J by 4 bases, 6 bases remained unmatched. Germline lookup yields CDR1 MGHDK and CDR2 SYGVNS. The CDR3: CASSEGGTSGRYEQYF. The CDR3 nucleotides are TGTGCCAGCAGTGAAGGCGGCACTAGCGGGAGGTACGAGCAGTACTTC.

V and J are TRBV20-1 and TRBJ2-7, with D possibly being TRBD1 or TRBD2 (5 bases each). The V end was cut by 0 bases, the J end by 4 bases, with 16 bases between. The germline V gene encodes CDR1 DFQATT and CDR2 SNEGSKA (reference sequence). The CDR3 is made up of 15 amino acids. The CDR3 nucleotides read TGCAGTGCTAGAGATCGGTCGGCAGGGAGATACGAGCAGTACTTC. It encodes CSARDRSAGRYEQYF.

This clonotype has a count of ten or more. CDR3 nucleotides: TGTGCCAGCAAAACTAGCGGGAGCGTCGAGCAGTACTTC. It is translated as CASKTSGSVEQYF. The chain is built from TRBV7-9 and TRBJ2-7; 11 nucleotides agree with TRBD2. V was pared by 7 bases and J by 6 bases, with 5 bases of the junction left unmatched. Looked up from germline, CDR1 is SEHNR and CDR2 is FQNEAQ (reference sequence). CDR3 length equals 13 residues.